This entry lists 27 T cell receptor beta chains sequenced from one sample in a study of B cell selection in AIRE deficiency. TCRdb's table, derived via immunoSEQ multiplex PCR, lists solely in-frame clones and lacks some. Found here are approximately 26,000 clones, around 92% of them singletons; the top ten hold approximately 1.1%. The regulatory T cell sort gate was CD4+CD25hiCD127low/negative. Sequencing was done on a sample of CD4+CD25+ Tregs sorted from PBMCs. The receptors were gathered from a human donor in good health.

The sample holds one count of this clone. The chain employs TRBV30 and TRBJ1-1; D possibly corresponds to TRBD1 (5 bases). From germline, CDR1 is GTSNPN and CDR2 SVGIG (reference sequence). The CDR3 loop spans 14 amino acids. V was pared by 0 bases and J by 5 bases, with 13 bases between. Here the CDR3 reads CAWSVRGDWTEAFF. CDR3 coding DNA: TGTGCCTGGAGTGTACGAGGGGATTGGACTGAAGCTTTCTTT.

The CDR3 DNA sequence: TGTGCCAGCTCACCACCCGGCGGACTGAACACTGAAGCTTTCTTT. It encodes CASSPPGGLNTEAFF. The rearrangement links TRBV18 to TRBJ1-1; unclear D gene. Germline V gene lookup returns CDR1 KGHSH and CDR2 LQKENI. The V and J ends lost 0 bases and 0 bases respectively, with 8 bases between them. The CDR3 loop spans 15 amino acids.

This clone was observed a single time. The J gene is TRBJ1-3, the V gene TRBV6-4; D ambiguous. Trimming took 9 bases from V and 0 from J, leaving 6 bases between them. Germline CDR1 MRHNA, CDR2 SNTAGT. CDR3 length: 12 residues. The DNA of the CDR3 is TGTGCCAGACAAGGCTCTGGAAACACCATATATTTT. It specifies CARQGSGNTIYF.

J is TRBJ2-3 and V is TRBV7-9; D might be TRBD2 (5 bases). CDR1 is SEHNR and CDR2 is FQNEAQ in the germline V gene (reference sequence). Trimming removed 1 base at V and 2 bases at J, with 16 bases between. This CDR3 has 17 residues. In nucleotides, the CDR3 is TGTGCCAGCAGCTTAGGGCGAGGAGCGGCCTACACAGATACGCAGTATTTT. Its protein is CASSLGRGAAYTDTQYF. The whole variable domain, remainder taken from reference TRBV7-9 and TRBJ2-3, is DTGVSQNPRHKITKRGQNVTFRCDPISEHNRLYWYRQTLGQGPEFLTYFQNEAQLEKSRLLSDRFSAERPKGSFSTLEIQRTEQGDSAMYLCASSLGRGAAYTDTQYFGPGTRLTVL.

V gene TRBV5-1 combines with J gene TRBJ1-1; no definite D call. This CDR3 contains 15 residues. From germline, CDR1 is SGHRS and CDR2 YFSETQ. The V end was cut by 0 bases, the J end by 1 base, with 10 bases between. The CDR3 spells CASSLEAGKNTEAFF. CDR3 sequence (DNA): TGCGCCAGCAGCTTGGAGGCGGGTAAGAACACTGAAGCTTTCTTT.

This rearrangement joins TRBV7-6 to TRBJ2-7; no clear D. This CDR3 comprises 13 residues. V dropped 0 bases and J dropped 1 base, with 4 bases sitting between them. The germline CDR1 and CDR2 sequences are SGHVS and FNYEAQ. CDR3 nucleotide sequence: TGTGCCAGCAGCTTAGCAGTTTCCTACGAGCAGTACTTC. It codes for CASSLAVSYEQYF.

The chain combines TRBV28 with TRBJ2-7; 8 nucleotides match TRBD2. This CDR3 is built from 16 residues. Germline assignment: CDR1 MDHEN and CDR2 SYDVKM. V gave up 5 bases and J gave up 0 bases; unmatched junction bases: 9. CDR3 DNA sequence: TGTGCCAGCAGTCCGGGGGGGGCCCCAAGCTCCTACGAGCAGTACTTC. Residues: CASSPGGAPSSYEQYF.

The chain uses TRBV5-1 and TRBJ1-1, with 10 bases lining up with TRBD1. CDR3 length equals 15 residues. In germline, CDR1 is SGHRS, CDR2 YFSETQ. V dropped 2 bases and J dropped 4; count of bases not matched to a gene: 5. The CDR3 sequence: CASSFDGQGGTEAFF. For the CDR3, the DNA is TGCGCCAGCAGCTTCGACGGACAGGGGGGCACTGAAGCTTTCTTT.

This clone appeared a single time. The chain couples TRBV5-1 to TRBJ1-6, with 12 bases fitting TRBD1. CDR3 size: 18 residues. Germline V gene sequence: CDR1 SGHRS, CDR2 YFSETQ. J gave up 10 bases and V 3 bases, and 14 bases lay outside the gene matches. The CDR3 bases are TGCGCCAGCAGCTCCGGGACAGGGGGCAGGGTACTTGGGTCACCCCTCCACTTT. It specifies CASSSGTGGRVLGSPLHF.

The genes are TRBV5-5 and TRBJ2-5, with D perhaps matching TRBD1 (6 bases). V lost 4 bases to trimming and J lost 5 bases, with 18 bases between them. The V gene's germline CDR1 is SGHKS and CDR2 YYEKEE (reference sequence). The length of the CDR3 is 15 residues. Here the CDR3 reads CASSLPGQRRETQYF. The CDR3 coding sequence is TGTGCCAGCAGCCTACCTGGACAGCGGAGGGAGACCCAGTACTTC. Based on the CDR3 plus reference TRBV5-5 and TRBJ2-5, the full variable domain is DAGVTQSPTHLIKTRGQQVTLRCSPISGHKSVSWYQQVLGQGPQFIFQYYEKEERGRGNFPDRFSARQFPNYSSELNVNALLLGDSALYLCASSLPGQRRETQYFGPGTRLLVL.

V is TRBV19 and J is TRBJ1-2; D unclear. Germline values: CDR1 LNHDA, CDR2 SQIVND (reference sequence). The CDR3 extends over 14 amino acids. Trimming took off 1 base at V and 4 bases at J, with 10 bases between the two ends. Here the CDR3 DNA reads TGTGCCAGTAGTATAGGGTCAGGATTCTATGGCTACACCTTC. Amino acid sequence: CASSIGSGFYGYTF. The complete variable domain, with remaining parts taken from reference TRBV19 and TRBJ1-2, reads DGGITQSPKYLFRKEGQNVTLSCEQNLNHDAMYWYRQDPGQGLRLIYYSQIVNDFQKGDIAEGYSVSREKKESFPLTVTSAQKNPTAFYLCASSIGSGFYGYTFGSGTRLTVV.

This chain joins TRBV11-2 and TRBJ2-3, with TRBD2 as a possible D gene (7 bases). V gave up 1 base and J gave up 3 bases, with 11 bases separating them. The CDR3 is 15 amino acids. From germline, CDR1 is SGHAT and CDR2 FQNNGV. The CDR3 reads CASSLGGGATDTQYF. CDR3 bases: TGTGCCAGCAGCTTAGGTGGGGGGGCAACAGATACGCAGTATTTT.

The DNA for the CDR3 is TGTGCCAGCAGCCGACAGGTCGAAAAACTGTTTTTT. It is translated as CASSRQVEKLFF. J is TRBJ1-4 and V is TRBV7-9; possible D gene TRBD1, 6 bases. This CDR3 is built from 12 residues. CDR1 SEHNR and CDR2 FQNEAQ come from the germline V gene (reference sequence). Trimming left V 5 bases short and J 8 bases short, with 9 bases between.

This clone was seen only once. J is TRBJ2-7 and V is TRBV18, with D maybe TRBD1 (6 bases). CDR3 length equals 16 residues. The V gene lost 1 base and the J gene lost 0 bases, with 13 bases spanning the gap. Germline V gives CDR1 KGHSH, CDR2 LQKENI. The CDR3 coding sequence is TGTGCCAGCTCACCACGGGCAGGGGTCCTCTCCTACGAGCAGTACTTC. Residues: CASSPRAGVLSYEQYF.

Relative to its sample, this clone is medium-sized. This chain connects TRBV5-4 to TRBJ1-6; D is perhaps TRBD1 (6 bases). Germline CDR1 and CDR2: SGHNT and YYREEE (reference sequence). V was pared by 4 bases and J by 3 bases, with 17 bases between. This CDR3 is built from 17 residues. CDR3 sequence: CASSLRGGGFYNSPLHF. The CDR3 nucleotides are TGTGCCAGCAGCCTCCGGGGCGGGGGCTTCTATAATTCACCCCTCCACTTT.

V is TRBV19 and J is TRBJ1-4; D is undetermined. This CDR3 contains 14 residues. Trimming left V 6 bases short and J 0 bases short, with 8 bases between. Germline V gene sequence: CDR1 LNHDA, CDR2 SQIVND (reference sequence). As DNA, the CDR3 is TGTGCCAGTAGACTGACTGCAACTAATGAAAAACTGTTTTTT. This gives the protein CASRLTATNEKLFF.

The chain recombines TRBV28 with TRBJ1-2; the D gene is possibly TRBD1 (5 bases). Germline lookup yields CDR1 MDHEN and CDR2 SYDVKM. Trimming pared 7 bases from V and 5 bases from J, leaving 23 bases between. CDR3 length: 16 amino acids. As DNA, the CDR3 is TGTGCCAGCACCCCCTGGGCCGGGGGGATGTGGTATGGCTACACCTTC. It encodes CASTPWAGGMWYGYTF.

This chain joins TRBV6-1 and TRBJ2-2, with 8 bases lining up with TRBD1. The CDR3 has 15 amino acids. V lost 3 bases, J lost 9 bases, and 9 bases stayed unmatched. The germline gives CDR1 MNHNS, CDR2 SASEGT. In DNA form, the CDR3 reads TGTGCCAGCAGTGAGACAGGGGTCACCCCCCGGGAGCTGTTTTTT. Amino acids: CASSETGVTPRELFF.

The rearrangement uses TRBV2 and TRBJ1-4; possible D gene TRBD1, 6 bases. The germline V gene encodes CDR1 SNHLY and CDR2 FYNNEI. Trimming stripped 2 bases from V and 5 bases from J, with 12 bases between. This CDR3 spans 15 amino acids. In DNA form, the CDR3 reads TGTGCCAGCAGTGAATGGGGGGCCCCGAATGAAAAACTGTTTTTT. The encoded protein is CASSEWGAPNEKLFF.

The chain links TRBV18 to TRBJ1-2; D gene ambiguous. V was pared by 2 bases and J by 7 bases, with 17 bases between. CDR1 is KGHSH, CDR2 LQKENI, per germline. The CDR3 totals 15 residues. This CDR3 is CASSPGEIGGGGYTF. CDR3 coding DNA: TGTGCCAGCTCACCAGGCGAAATAGGAGGTGGTGGCTACACCTTC.

V is TRBV7-2 and J is TRBJ1-5, with TRBD1 matching 10 bases. Germline CDR1 SGHTA, CDR2 FQGNSA. The CDR3 sequence is 13 residues long. V gave up 4 bases and J gave up 9 bases; unmatched junction bases: 3. The CDR3 region is CASSSDRGRPQHF. DNA for the CDR3: TGTGCCAGCAGCTCCGACAGGGGGCGGCCCCAGCATTTT.

The gene calls are TRBV23-1 and TRBJ1-5; TRBD1 is a possible D gene (5 bases). TRBV23-1 is treated as an ORF (open reading frame) with a function not yet certain. The ends were cut back, 4 bases at V and 2 bases at J, with 18 bases in the middle. This CDR3 is built from 17 residues. The CDR3 reads CASSRGALRGGNQPQHF. CDR3 sequence (DNA): TGCGCCAGCAGTCGTGGTGCGTTAAGAGGGGGCAATCAGCCCCAGCATTTT.

The chain recombines TRBV9 with TRBJ2-1; TRBD2 matches 8 bases. This CDR3 contains 18 residues. V trimming: 0 bases; J trimming: 0 bases; junction bases outside the gene matches: 8. In germline, CDR1 is SGDLS, CDR2 YYNGEE. CDR3 amino acids: CASSVARGARDSYNEQFF. The CDR3, as DNA: TGTGCCAGCAGCGTAGCGCGGGGGGCCAGGGACTCCTACAATGAGCAGTTCTTC.

The rearrangement joins TRBV5-1 to TRBJ1-6, with 8 bases lining up with TRBD1. Trimming cost V 1 base and J 5 bases; bases outside gene matches: 2. The CDR3 spans 15 residues. Germline V gives CDR1 SGHRS, CDR2 YFSETQ. The CDR3 DNA sequence: TGCGCCAGCAGCTTGTCAGGGGGCGATAATTCACCCCTCCACTTT. Translating it yields CASSLSGGDNSPLHF.

This rearrangement joins TRBV2 to TRBJ2-3; TRBD2 is a possible D gene (6 bases). Germline V lookup: CDR1 SNHLY, CDR2 FYNNEI. This CDR3 spans 17 amino acids. Trimming removed 1 base at V and 2 bases at J, with 16 bases between. CDR3 in amino acids: CASSEDGASENTDTQYF. The CDR3 DNA follows: TGTGCCAGCAGTGAAGATGGGGCTAGCGAGAACACAGATACGCAGTATTTT.

As to this clone: Distinct nucleotide sequences in the sample also encode this CDR3. V and J are TRBV18 and TRBJ1-1; a possible D gene is TRBD1 (6 bases). The CDR3 runs to 13 residues. Germline CDR1 is KGHSH and CDR2 is LQKENI. The ends were cut back, 3 bases at V and 1 base at J, with 6 bases in the middle. For the CDR3, the DNA is TGTGCCAGCTCACCGGGACAGAACACTGAAGCTTTCTTT. Translating gives CASSPGQNTEAFF.

V is TRBV29-1 and J is TRBJ2-5; D possibly corresponds to TRBD2 (5 bases). CDR3 length: 14 amino acids. Germline CDR1 is SQVTM and CDR2 is ANQGSEA. The V end was cut by 2 bases, the J end by 2 bases, with 12 bases between. The CDR3: CSVENRGIQETQYF. The CDR3 nucleotides are TGCAGCGTTGAAAACCGGGGAATACAAGAGACCCAGTACTTC.